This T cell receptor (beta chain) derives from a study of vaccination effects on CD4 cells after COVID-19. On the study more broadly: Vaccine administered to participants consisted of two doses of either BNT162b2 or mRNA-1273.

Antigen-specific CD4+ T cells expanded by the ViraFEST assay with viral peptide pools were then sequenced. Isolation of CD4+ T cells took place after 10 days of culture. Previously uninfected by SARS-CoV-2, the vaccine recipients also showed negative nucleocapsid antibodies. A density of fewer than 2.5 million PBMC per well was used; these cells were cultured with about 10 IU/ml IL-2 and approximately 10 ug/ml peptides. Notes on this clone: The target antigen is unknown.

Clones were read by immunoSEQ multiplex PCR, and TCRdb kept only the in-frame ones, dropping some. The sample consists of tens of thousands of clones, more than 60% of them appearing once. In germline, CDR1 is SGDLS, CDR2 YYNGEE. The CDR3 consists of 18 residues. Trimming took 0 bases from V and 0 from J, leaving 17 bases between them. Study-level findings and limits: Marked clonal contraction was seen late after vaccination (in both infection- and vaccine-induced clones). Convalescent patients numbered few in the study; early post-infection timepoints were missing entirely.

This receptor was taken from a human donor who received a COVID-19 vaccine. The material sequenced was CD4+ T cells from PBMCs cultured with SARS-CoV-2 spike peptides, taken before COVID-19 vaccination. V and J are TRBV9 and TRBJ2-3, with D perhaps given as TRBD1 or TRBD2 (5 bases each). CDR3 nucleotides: TGTGCCAGCAGCGTAGATGGGGGACCATCCTCTAGCACAGATACGCAGTATTTT. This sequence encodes CASSVDGGPSSSTDTQYF.